A single TCR beta chain is shown here with its context. The antigen is unknown. V was shortened by 2 bases and J by 5 bases, with 9 bases between the two germline ends. The germline CDR1 and CDR2 sequences are MDHEN and SYDVKM. This CDR3 is 13 amino acids long. This sample was taken from a study of PD-1 blockade in classical Hodgkin lymphoma. Overall study findings and caveats: Reasons behind the repertoire differences stay unclear, perhaps disease activity or earlier therapy. Relative to healthy donors, newly diagnosed patients reportedly had lower baseline TCR diversity, which was reported as lower still in relapsed/refractory patients.

Regarding time point: newly diagnosed, previously untreated cHL patient sample. After thawing, PBMCs were subjected to magnetic negative selection to isolate CD8+ T cells. As a comparison, the study used PBMCs from newly diagnosed, untreated classical Hodgkin lymphoma. Some clones are missing from TCRdb's copy, which holds only in-frame ones; the method was immunoSEQ multiplex PCR. This sample has fewer than 6,000 clones; around 91% occur once, and the top ten carry approximately 15%. Sequenced material: CD8+ T cells from blood. The gene calls are TRBV28 and TRBJ2-5; D gene unclear. This clonotype originated in a human donor with classical Hodgkin lymphoma. Written as DNA, the CDR3 is TGTGCCAGCAGTTTAGTCTGGGCTGAGACCCAGTACTTC. Amino acid sequence: CASSLVWAETQYF. The complete variable domain, with remaining parts taken from reference TRBV28 and TRBJ2-5, reads DVKVTQSSRYLVKRTGEKVFLECVQDMDHENMFWYRQDPGLGLRLIYFSYDVKMKEKGDIPEGYSVSREKKERFSLILESASTNQTSMYLCASSLVWAETQYFGPGTRLLVL.